This T cell receptor (beta chain) originates from a study of CD8 T cells in ankylosing spondylitis. TCRdb called the 5' RACE reads again in MiXCR, with one record for every CDR3 protein. The sample yields 150,000 to 200,000 distinct CDR3 sequences, approximately 13% seen once. The CDR3 consists of 14 residues. Per the germline V gene, CDR1 is LGHDT and CDR2 is YNNKEL (reference sequence). V lost 1 base, J lost 2 bases, and 5 bases lay in between. J is TRBJ2-2 and V is TRBV3-1; D is undetermined. This sequence was found in a female donor with ankylosing spondylitis or in good health (not recorded which). The sample taken for sequencing was blood, either unsorted or a sorted T cell fraction (not recorded which). This chain's CDR3 is CASSQGVNTGELFF. CDR3 DNA sequence: TGTGCCAGCAGCCAAGGAGTAAACACCGGGGAGCTGTTTTTT.